The count of the clone carrying this TCR beta chain is one. Its antigen is undetermined. The data originate from a study of cytomegalovirus exposure and HLA in healthy donors. Measured with immunoSEQ multiplex PCR; TCRdb has only the in-frame clones, and not every one. The sample has 65,000 to 100,000 clones; approximately 94% are singletons. V was pared by 5 bases and J by 3 bases, with 8 bases between. The CDR3 has 12 amino acids. Germline assignment: CDR1 KGHSH and CDR2 LQKENI. Donors came from a validation cohort of over a hundred subjects, distinct from the first 666-subject cohort. Findings of the study overall: Altogether, some 170 TCR beta chains were recorded as cytomegalovirus-associated. Per published reports, the classifier diagnosed cytomegalovirus status with high specificity and sensitivity.

Sequencing was carried out using PBMCs. This clonotype was sampled from a woman in her 30s in good health and CMV-seronegative. The genes are TRBV18 and TRBJ2-7; D ambiguous. In nucleotides, the CDR3 is TGTGCCAGCTCATCCGTAGTCTACGAGCAGTACTTC. The encoded protein is CASSSVVYEQYF.